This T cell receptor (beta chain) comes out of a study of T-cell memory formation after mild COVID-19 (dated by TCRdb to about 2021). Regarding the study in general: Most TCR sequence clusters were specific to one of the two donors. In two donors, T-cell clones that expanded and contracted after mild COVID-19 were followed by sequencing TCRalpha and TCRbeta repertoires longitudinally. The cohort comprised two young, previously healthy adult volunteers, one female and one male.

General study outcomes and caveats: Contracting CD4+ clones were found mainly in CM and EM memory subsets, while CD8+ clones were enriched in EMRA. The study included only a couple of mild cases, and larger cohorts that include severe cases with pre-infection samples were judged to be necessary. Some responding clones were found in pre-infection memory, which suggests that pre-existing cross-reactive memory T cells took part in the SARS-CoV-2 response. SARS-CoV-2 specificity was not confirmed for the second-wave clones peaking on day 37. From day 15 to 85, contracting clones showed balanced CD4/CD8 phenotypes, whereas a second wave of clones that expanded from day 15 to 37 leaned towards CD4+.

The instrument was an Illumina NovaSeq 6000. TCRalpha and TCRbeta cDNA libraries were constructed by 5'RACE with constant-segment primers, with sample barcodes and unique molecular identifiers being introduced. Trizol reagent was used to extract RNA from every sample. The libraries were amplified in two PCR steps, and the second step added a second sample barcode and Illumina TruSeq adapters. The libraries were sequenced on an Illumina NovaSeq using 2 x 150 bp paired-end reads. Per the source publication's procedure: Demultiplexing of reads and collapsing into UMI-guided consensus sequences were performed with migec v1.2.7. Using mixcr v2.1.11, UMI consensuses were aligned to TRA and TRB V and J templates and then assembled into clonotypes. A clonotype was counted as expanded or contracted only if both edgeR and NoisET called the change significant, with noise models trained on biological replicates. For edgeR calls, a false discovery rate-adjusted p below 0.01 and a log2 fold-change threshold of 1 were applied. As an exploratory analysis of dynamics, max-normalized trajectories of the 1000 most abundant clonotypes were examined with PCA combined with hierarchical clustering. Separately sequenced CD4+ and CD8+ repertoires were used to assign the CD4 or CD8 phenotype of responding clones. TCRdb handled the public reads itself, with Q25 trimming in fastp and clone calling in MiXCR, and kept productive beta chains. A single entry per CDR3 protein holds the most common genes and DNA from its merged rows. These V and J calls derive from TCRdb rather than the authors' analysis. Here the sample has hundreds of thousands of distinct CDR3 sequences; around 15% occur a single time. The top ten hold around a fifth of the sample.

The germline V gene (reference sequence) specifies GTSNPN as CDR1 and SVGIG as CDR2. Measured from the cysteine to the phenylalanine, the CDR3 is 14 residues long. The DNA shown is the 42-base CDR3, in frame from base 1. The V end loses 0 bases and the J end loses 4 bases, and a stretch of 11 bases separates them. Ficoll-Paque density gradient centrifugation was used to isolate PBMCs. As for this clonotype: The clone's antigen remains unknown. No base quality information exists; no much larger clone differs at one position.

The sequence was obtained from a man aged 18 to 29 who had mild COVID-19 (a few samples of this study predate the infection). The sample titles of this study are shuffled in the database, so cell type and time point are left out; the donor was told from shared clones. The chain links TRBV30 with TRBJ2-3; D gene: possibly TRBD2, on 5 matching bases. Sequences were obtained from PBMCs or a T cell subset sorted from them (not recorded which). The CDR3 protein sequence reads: CAWSVRLAADTQYF. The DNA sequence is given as TGTGCCTGGAGTGTACGCCTAGCCGCAGATACGCAGTATTTT.